The clone carrying this T cell receptor beta chain was picked up a small number of times. The sample belongs to a study of blood T cell repertoires in COVID-19. Sequenced by immunoSEQ multiplex PCR; TCRdb stores in-frame clones only, minus some. Counted here are 250,000 or so clones, 86% occurring once; the ten biggest clones make up about 8.6%. This CDR3 is built from 16 residues. This clonotype was obtained from a man aged 35 to 55 with active or convalescent COVID-19. The chain carries TRBV21-1 and TRBJ1-1. TRBV21-1 is described as a pseudogene. The sample was peripheral blood. CDR3 bases: TGTGCCAGCAGCAAAGCGCGGAAGAGTGGGAACACTGAAGCTTTCTTT. It is translated as CASSKARKSGNTEAFF.